This T cell receptor beta chain emerged from a study of human T cells and chemical hapten exposure. Overall study: Scalp application of diphenylcyclopropenone was performed weekly in patients across the entire roughly 23-week study. Patch tests applied 0.01% DPC to the upper back, read at 6 days. Whole-study findings and limits: Unchanged with DPC sensitization were TCRs above 1 in 1000 frequency. Positively correlated with patch test score were the counts of PT1 expanded TCRs.

One entry per CDR3 protein results from TCRdb running MiXCR on the RACE reads. This table holds tens of thousands of distinct CDR3 sequences, 5% to 7% found once. Time point indicated: patch test 1, 2 weeks after DPC sensitization. The treatment: therapeutic diphenylcyclopropenone sensitization with weekly scalp DPC. Unseparated into fractions, whole blood served as the source from which total RNA was extracted. Germline CDR1 and CDR2: LGHNA and YNFKEQ. This CDR3 has 12 residues. With 0 bases removed from V and 3 bases from J, the gap between germline ends came to 1 base. Many counts were recorded for this clonotype. Antigen specificity is unknown.

Sequenced material: whole blood, taken in connection with sensitization to the hapten diphenylcyclopropenone (DPC). This sequence joins TRBV4-2 and TRBJ2-3, with D unclear. The clonotype was recovered from a woman aged 25-40 years with alopecia areata. Some clones in this sample may be carry-over from other donors' samples. The CDR3 DNA follows: TGTGCCAGCAGCCAAGAGACAGATACGCAGTATTTT. This gives the protein CASSQETDTQYF.